One sample yielded the 28 T cell receptor beta chains listed below, sequenced in a study of blood T cell repertoires in COVID-19. Profiled with immunoSEQ multiplex PCR; TCRdb holds only in-frame clones, not every one. The sample carries nearly 25,000 clones, around 74% recorded once. What was sequenced was peripheral blood. All receptors come from a man aged 45 to 65 with COVID-19, enrolled during active disease.

This sequence joins TRBV2 and TRBJ2-7; 12 bases align to TRBD2. V lost 8 bases and J lost 1; bases outside the gene matches: 6. The CDR3 runs to 15 residues. CDR1 is SNHLY and CDR2 is FYNNEI in the germline V gene. The CDR3 sequence: CASRLTSGRSYEQYF. The CDR3, as DNA: TGTGCCAGCCGCCTGACTAGCGGGAGATCCTACGAGCAGTACTTC.

This clone has just a few counts. This chain uses TRBV4-2 with TRBJ2-1, with 10 bases identical to TRBD1. CDR3 length: 16 amino acids. Germline CDR1 LGHNA, CDR2 YNFKEQ. Germline trimming cut 0 bases from V and 5 bases from J; bases unmatched to any gene: 4. The CDR3 reads CASSQDPGQGNNEQFF. As DNA, the CDR3 is TGTGCCAGCAGCCAAGATCCGGGACAGGGGAACAATGAGCAGTTCTTC.

V gene TRBV30 combines with J gene TRBJ1-1; perhaps TRBD1 as D (5 bases). Trimming cost V 8 bases and J 2 bases, with 15 bases left between them. Per the germline V gene, CDR1 is GTSNPN and CDR2 is SVGIG (reference sequence). The CDR3 runs 13 residues. The CDR3 DNA is TGTGCCAGTGGGGGGATGGGAAACACTGAAGCTTTCTTT. The encoded protein is CASGGMGNTEAFF. Based on the CDR3 plus reference TRBV30 and TRBJ1-1, the full variable domain is SQTIHQWPATLVQPVGSPLSLECTVEGTSNPNLYWYRQAAGRGLQLLFYSVGIGQISSEVPQNLSASRPQDRQFILSSKKLLLSDSGFYLCASGGMGNTEAFFGQGTRLTVV.

The chain uses TRBV5-1 and TRBJ2-5; D is possibly TRBD2 (6 bases). Trimming cost V 2 bases and J 5 bases, with 10 bases left between them. The CDR3 spans 13 residues. CDR1 SGHRS and CDR2 YFSETQ come from the germline V gene. This CDR3 reads CASSFDSGETQYF. In DNA, the CDR3 is TGCGCCAGCAGCTTCGACAGCGGGGAGACCCAGTACTTC. The full variable domain, rest sourced from reference TRBV5-1 and TRBJ2-5, is KAGVTQTPRYLIKTRGQQVTLSCSPISGHRSVSWYQQTPGQGLQFLFEYFSETQRNKGNFPGRFSGRQFSNSRSEMNVSTLELGDSALYLCASSFDSGETQYFGPGTRLLVL.

The V call is TRBV7-2, the J call TRBJ2-3; TRBD2 matches 14 bases. The germline V gene encodes CDR1 SGHTA and CDR2 FQGNSA. Trimming cost V 4 bases and J 6 bases; bases outside gene matches: 3. CDR3 length: 15 amino acids. CDR3 nucleotide sequence: TGTGCCAGCAGCTCGGGACTAGCGGGGGTCGATACGCAGTATTTT. Translation: CASSSGLAGVDTQYF.

This clone came up once. The V and J genes are TRBV5-1 and TRBJ1-2, with no clear D. CDR1 and CDR2 from the germline V gene are SGHRS and YFSETQ. The CDR3 totals 13 residues. V gave up 2 bases and J gave up 4 bases, with 9 bases separating them. Written as DNA, the CDR3 is TGCGCCAGCAGCTTCGGGGTTGGCTATGGCTACACCTTC. Encoded protein: CASSFGVGYGYTF.

The gene calls are TRBV9 and TRBJ1-2; D is undetermined. The CDR3 runs 14 residues. Germline assignment: CDR1 SGDLS and CDR2 YYNGEE. V gave up 3 bases and J gave up 5 bases, with 14 bases separating them. Here the CDR3 reads CASSGGTGIYGYTF. As DNA, the CDR3 is TGTGCCAGCAGCGGAGGTACCGGCATTTATGGCTACACCTTC.

The V call is TRBV7-9, the J call TRBJ2-3, with D possibly matching TRBD1 (5 bases). The CDR3 spans 15 residues. Trimming left V 5 bases short and J 2 bases short, with 14 bases between. Per the germline V gene, CDR1 is SEHNR and CDR2 is FQNEAQ (reference sequence). CDR3 protein: CASSPRQTYTDTQYF. The CDR3, as DNA: TGTGCCAGCAGCCCACGACAGACATACACAGATACGCAGTATTTT.

The chain couples TRBV3-1 (or the pseudogene TRBV3-2) to TRBJ1-1; TRBD1 matches 10 bases. Germline CDR1 and CDR2: LGHDT and YNNKEL (reference sequence). The CDR3 consists of 14 residues. Unmatched junction bases numbered 4, after V lost 4 bases and J lost 5 bases. The CDR3 loop is CASSRGQGGTEAFF. The CDR3 bases are TGTGCCAGCAGCCGAGGACAGGGGGGGACTGAAGCTTTCTTT.

V usage is TRBV7-8 and J usage is TRBJ2-3; a possible D gene is TRBD2 (7 bases). Germline V gene data show CDR1 as SGHVS and CDR2 as FQNEAQ. The CDR3 loop spans 15 amino acids. Trimming removed 4 bases at V and 2 bases at J, with 13 bases between. The CDR3 sequence: CASSSWGGATDTQYF. The CDR3 DNA reads TGTGCCAGCAGCTCGTGGGGGGGGGCCACAGATACGCAGTATTTT.

The gene calls are TRBV2 and TRBJ2-3; unclear D gene. The CDR3 covers 14 residues. The V and J ends lost 3 bases and 2 bases respectively, with 9 bases between them. The germline V gene has CDR1 SNHLY and CDR2 FYNNEI. CDR3 residues: CASSELVTTDTQYF. The CDR3 DNA follows: TGTGCCAGCAGTGAGCTAGTGACCACAGATACGCAGTATTTT.

The V gene is TRBV7-3, the J gene TRBJ2-6; 9 bases match TRBD1. The CDR3 has 17 residues. Germline CDR1 SGHTA, CDR2 FQGTGA. V was pared by 5 bases and J by 0 bases, with 5 bases of the junction left unmatched. CDR3 loop: CASSPGQGLSGANVLTF. The CDR3 nucleotides read TGTGCCAGCAGCCCGGGACAGGGCCTCTCTGGGGCCAACGTCCTGACTTTC.

J is TRBJ2-5 and V is TRBV6-6; D may be TRBD1 (5 bases). The ends were cut back, 11 bases at V and 8 bases at J, with 21 bases in the middle. The CDR3 runs to 13 residues. CDR1 MNHNY and CDR2 SVGAGI come from the germline V gene (reference sequence). The CDR3 region has the DNA TGTGCCGTAGCCACCTCAGGGCTCAGTACCCAGTACTTC. Protein: CAVATSGLSTQYF.

The chain employs TRBV25-1 and TRBJ2-5; tentative D call: TRBD1 (5 bases). Trimming cost V 3 bases and J 5 bases, with 16 bases left between them. The V gene's germline CDR1 is MGHDK and CDR2 SYGVNS. The CDR3 runs 15 residues. CDR3 in DNA: TGTGCCAGCAGTGATTTGCCGGCAGGGCGGGAGACCCAGTACTTC. Amino acid sequence: CASSDLPAGRETQYF.

The chain links TRBV19 to TRBJ1-2, with 9 positions matching TRBD1. The J segment lost 6 bases and the V segment lost 5 bases, leaving 10 bases of the junction unmatched. Germline V lookup: CDR1 LNHDA, CDR2 SQIVND (reference sequence). The CDR3 contains 15 residues. CDR3 loop: CASSPGTGRSDGYTF. DNA for the CDR3: TGTGCCAGTAGTCCGGGGACAGGGAGGAGCGATGGCTACACCTTC.

This rearrangement joins TRBV27 to TRBJ2-3; unclear D gene. The germline gives CDR1 MNHEY, CDR2 SMNVEV (reference sequence). Trimming cost V 6 bases and J 2 bases, with 18 bases left between them. The CDR3 runs to 16 residues. CDR3 nucleotides: TGTGCCAGCAGAATGTCGGGTCTCAGAGTCACAGATACGCAGTATTTT. Translating it yields CASRMSGLRVTDTQYF.

V gene TRBV4-1 combines with J gene TRBJ1-1; 9 nucleotides align to TRBD1. This CDR3 has 14 amino acids. CDR1 is MGHRA, CDR2 YSYEKL, per germline. The J segment lost 8 bases and the V segment lost 3 bases, leaving 7 bases of the junction unmatched. DNA for the CDR3: TGCGCCAGCAGCCACCGGGACAGGGACCTGGAAGCTTTCTTT. Amino acid sequence: CASSHRDRDLEAFF.

This sequence joins TRBV11-2 and TRBJ2-7; the match to TRBD2 covers 11 bases. This CDR3 has 15 residues. Germline V gene lookup returns CDR1 SGHAT and CDR2 FQNNGV. V was clipped by 1 base and J by 6 bases; unmatched bases: 5. Written as DNA, the CDR3 is TGTGCCAGCAGCTTAGCCGGGACTAGCGGACCCGAGCAGTACTTC. Its protein product is CASSLAGTSGPEQYF.

The rearrangement uses TRBV21-1 and TRBJ1-2; the DNA was not used to check the table's D call, TRBD1. TRBV21-1 is shown as a pseudogene. The CDR3 loop spans 13 amino acids. CDR3 coding DNA: TGTGCCAGCATCACAGGGGGGTCCTATGGCTACACCTTC. It codes for CASITGGSYGYTF.

The chain employs TRBV2 and TRBJ1-1; possible D gene TRBD1, 6 bases. CDR3 length: 14 residues. The germline gives CDR1 SNHLY, CDR2 FYNNEI. Trimming shortened V by 7 bases and J by 0 bases, and 12 bases separated the two germline ends. CDR3 coding DNA: TGTGCCAGCAATATAAGGGGGATGAACACTGAAGCTTTCTTT. The encoded protein is CASNIRGMNTEAFF.

This sequence joins TRBV10-3 and TRBJ2-7; the match to TRBD2 covers 8 bases. Germline CDR1 is ENHRY and CDR2 is SYGVKD. The CDR3 covers 15 residues. Unmatched junction bases numbered 7, after V lost 4 bases and J lost 2 bases. The CDR3 spells CAISATISGTYEQYF. The CDR3 nucleotides read TGTGCCATCAGTGCTACGATTAGCGGGACCTACGAGCAGTACTTC.

The chain is built from TRBV5-6 and TRBJ2-3; the match to TRBD2 covers 13 bases. CDR3 length: 16 residues. Germline CDR1 is SGHDT and CDR2 is YYEEEE. J gave up 1 base and V 4 bases, and 3 bases lay outside the gene matches. DNA of the CDR3: TGTGCCAGCAGCCGGACTAGCGGGAGTGGCACAGATACGCAGTATTTT. Protein sequence: CASSRTSGSGTDTQYF.

V usage is TRBV5-1 and J usage is TRBJ2-1; 7 bases map to TRBD2. Germline loops: CDR1 SGHRS, CDR2 YFSETQ. The trim removed 4 bases at V and 5 bases at J, leaving 6 bases unmatched. This CDR3 region has 14 residues. The CDR3 loop reads CASSDPAGDNEQFF. The CDR3 DNA is TGCGCCAGCAGCGACCCCGCGGGGGACAATGAGCAGTTCTTC.

The J gene is TRBJ2-1, the V gene TRBV19; D is undetermined. The CDR3 consists of 15 residues. The V end was cut by 3 bases, the J end by 0 bases, with 9 bases between. CDR1 is LNHDA, CDR2 SQIVND, per germline (reference sequence). The CDR3 coding sequence is TGTGCCAGTAGTATGAGGCGGTCCTCCTACAATGAGCAGTTCTTC. Protein product: CASSMRRSSYNEQFF. Looking up the rest from reference TRBV19 and TRBJ2-1 gives the full variable domain: DGGITQSPKYLFRKEGQNVTLSCEQNLNHDAMYWYRQDPGQGLRLIYYSQIVNDFQKGDIAEGYSVSREKKESFPLTVTSAQKNPTAFYLCASSMRRSSYNEQFFGPGTRLTVL.

The chain couples TRBV18 to TRBJ2-7; TRBD1 aligns across 7 bases. Trimming removed 6 bases from V and 0 bases from J; junction bases left unmatched: 11. The V gene's germline CDR1 is KGHSH and CDR2 LQKENI. The CDR3 runs to 16 residues. The CDR3 loop reads CASSPGQAESSYEQYF. The DNA for the CDR3 is TGTGCCAGCTCCCCAGGACAGGCGGAGAGCTCCTACGAGCAGTACTTC.

CDR3 loop: CASSPGTIGSYNEQFF. CDR3 nucleotides: TGTGCCAGCTCTCCCGGGACAATAGGATCCTACAATGAGCAGTTCTTC. The rearrangement links TRBV18 to TRBJ2-1, with D perhaps TRBD1 (6 bases). Germline loops: CDR1 KGHSH, CDR2 LQKENI. The V end was cut by 6 bases, the J end by 1 base, with 16 bases between. There are 16 residues in the CDR3.

The chain uses TRBV2 and TRBJ1-1; TRBD1 agrees at 7 bases. CDR1 and CDR2 from the germline V gene are SNHLY and FYNNEI. The CDR3 has 12 residues. With 4 bases clipped from V and 7 bases from J, the junction kept 3 bases outside the gene matches. The DNA for the CDR3 is TGTGCCAGCAGTGTCACAGGGGATGAAGCTTTCTTT. It encodes CASSVTGDEAFF.

This chain links TRBV10-2 with TRBJ2-7; D perhaps matches TRBD2 (7 bases). Germline CDR1 is WSHSY and CDR2 is SAAADI. V was pared by 8 bases and J by 7 bases, with 18 bases between. CDR3 size: 13 residues. The CDR3: CASGGALAGEQYF. The CDR3 DNA reads as TGCGCCAGCGGGGGGGCCCTCGCGGGGGAGCAGTACTTC.